A selection of T cell receptor beta chains follows, all from one sample in a study of a mutant IDH1 vaccine in newly diagnosed glioma. The assay was immunoSEQ multiplex PCR, and TCRdb's table has in-frame clones only and misses some. The top ten clones hold 6% to 8% of a sample with around 53,000 clones, 65% to 80% of them seen once. Antigens for these TCRs are unknown. The material was PBMCs, obtained from a glioma patient whose treatment included an IDH1 peptide vaccine. The receptor source for this set is a man aged 35 to 55 with glioma. Each CDR3 is given with its conserved first and last residue. A D gene is named only where the DNA matches it firmly. Rows may omit the clone size; those that give it use once, few, many or a size class.

abundance,j_gene,v_gene,d_gene,CDR3nt,CDR3aa
.,TRBJ2-7,TRBV6-5,TRBD2,TGTGCCGCCCGGGACTACGCTTCCTACGAGCAGTACTTC,CAARDYASYEQYF
few,TRBJ2-7,TRBV5-1,TRBD1,TGCGCCAGCAGCTTGCAGGGGGCACGGGAGCAGTACTTC,CASSLQGAREQYF
.,TRBJ1-5,TRBV5-1,.,TGCGCCAGCAGCCAGGAAGGGGGTAGCAATCAGCCCCAGCATTTT,CASSQEGGSNQPQHF
.,TRBJ2-3,TRBV6-1,TRBD1,TGTGCCAGCAGTGCGGGGTGGGCCGGGACAGGGACAGATACGCAGTATTTT,CASSAGWAGTGTDTQYF
.,TRBJ2-7,TRBV7-8,.,TGTGCCAGCAGCTTAGACCTAGACTACGAGCAGTACTTC,CASSLDLDYEQYF
.,TRBJ1-6,TRBV5-1,TRBD1,TGCGCCAGCAGCTTGGTGGGACAGGTGGGGCATTCACCCCTCCACTTT,CASSLVGQVGHSPLHF
.,TRBJ2-7,TRBV2,.,TGTGCCAGCAGTGAAGGTATGGACGCGACCTACGAGCAGTACTTC,CASSEGMDATYEQYF
few,TRBJ1-5,TRBV19,.,TGTGCCAGTAGTATCACCGGGCTGGGTCAGCCCCAGCATTTT,CASSITGLGQPQHF
.,TRBJ1-1,TRBV7-6,.,TGTGCCAGCAGCAAGGGGGGGAGGGGGAACACTGAAGCTTTCTTT,CASSKGGRGNTEAFF
.,TRBJ1-1,TRBV18,.,TGTGCCAGCTCGCCCTTAAGTTTGGACACTGAAGCTTTCTTT,CASSPLSLDTEAFF
.,TRBJ2-7,TRBV2,TRBD1,TGTGCCAGCAGGGACAGGGCTTACGAGCAGTACTTC,CASRDRAYEQYF
.,TRBJ1-4,TRBV4-1,.,TGCGCCAGCAGCCAACTCAGGGTTGGCGAAAAACTGTTTTTT,CASSQLRVGEKLFF